This TCR beta chain appears in the sequencing data of a study of cytomegalovirus exposure and HLA in healthy donors. General observations from the study: In a later analysis, TCR association rates varied by HLA locus: DRB1 most, HLA-C fewest. Some segments of the V type, notably TRBV6-2 and TRBV6-3, were excluded as indistinguishable. Some TCR beta chains (over 150 of them) were listed as cytomegalovirus-associated.

To note about this clone: What it recognizes is unknown.

Everyone who donated was a healthy bone marrow donor. PCR primers comprised 60 Vbeta and 13 Jbeta primers. The method was immunoSEQ multiplex PCR; TCRdb's version includes in-frame clones alone and lacks a portion of them. In the table there are roughly 160,000 clones, around three quarters of which are singletons. The CDR3 runs 15 residues. After removal of 0 bases from V and 1 base from J, the junction contained 2 bases not matched to a gene. The germline V gene encodes CDR1 SGHRS and CDR2 YFSETQ. The sequencing sample was made of PBMCs. The gene calls are TRBV5-1 and TRBJ2-5; 8 nucleotides agree with TRBD2. This receptor was identified in a woman aged 25 to 45 in good health and CMV-seronegative. This chain's CDR3 is CASSLGGGIQETQYF. CDR3 in DNA: TGCGCCAGCAGCTTGGGCGGGGGGATCCAAGAGACCCAGTACTTC.